This T cell receptor beta chain came from a study of T cell responses to AZD1222 COVID-19 vaccine. Data came from immunoSEQ multiplex PCR; TCRdb stores just in-frame clones and leaves some out. In the table there are some 200,000 clones, about 92% of which are singletons. The germline V gene has CDR1 SGHTA and CDR2 FQGNSA. V lost 1 base and J 0 bases, leaving 7 bases between the germline ends. The CDR3 length is 15 residues. This TCR was recovered from an adult who received the MenACWY meningococcal vaccine as a control. The V call is TRBV7-2, the J call TRBJ1-5; D not certain. Sequences were derived from peripheral blood, sampled 28 days after the second dose of the MenACWY control vaccine. CDR3 DNA: TGTGCCAGCAGCTTAGAAGGGAATAGCAATCAGCCCCAGCATTTT. It yields the protein CASSLEGNSNQPQHF.